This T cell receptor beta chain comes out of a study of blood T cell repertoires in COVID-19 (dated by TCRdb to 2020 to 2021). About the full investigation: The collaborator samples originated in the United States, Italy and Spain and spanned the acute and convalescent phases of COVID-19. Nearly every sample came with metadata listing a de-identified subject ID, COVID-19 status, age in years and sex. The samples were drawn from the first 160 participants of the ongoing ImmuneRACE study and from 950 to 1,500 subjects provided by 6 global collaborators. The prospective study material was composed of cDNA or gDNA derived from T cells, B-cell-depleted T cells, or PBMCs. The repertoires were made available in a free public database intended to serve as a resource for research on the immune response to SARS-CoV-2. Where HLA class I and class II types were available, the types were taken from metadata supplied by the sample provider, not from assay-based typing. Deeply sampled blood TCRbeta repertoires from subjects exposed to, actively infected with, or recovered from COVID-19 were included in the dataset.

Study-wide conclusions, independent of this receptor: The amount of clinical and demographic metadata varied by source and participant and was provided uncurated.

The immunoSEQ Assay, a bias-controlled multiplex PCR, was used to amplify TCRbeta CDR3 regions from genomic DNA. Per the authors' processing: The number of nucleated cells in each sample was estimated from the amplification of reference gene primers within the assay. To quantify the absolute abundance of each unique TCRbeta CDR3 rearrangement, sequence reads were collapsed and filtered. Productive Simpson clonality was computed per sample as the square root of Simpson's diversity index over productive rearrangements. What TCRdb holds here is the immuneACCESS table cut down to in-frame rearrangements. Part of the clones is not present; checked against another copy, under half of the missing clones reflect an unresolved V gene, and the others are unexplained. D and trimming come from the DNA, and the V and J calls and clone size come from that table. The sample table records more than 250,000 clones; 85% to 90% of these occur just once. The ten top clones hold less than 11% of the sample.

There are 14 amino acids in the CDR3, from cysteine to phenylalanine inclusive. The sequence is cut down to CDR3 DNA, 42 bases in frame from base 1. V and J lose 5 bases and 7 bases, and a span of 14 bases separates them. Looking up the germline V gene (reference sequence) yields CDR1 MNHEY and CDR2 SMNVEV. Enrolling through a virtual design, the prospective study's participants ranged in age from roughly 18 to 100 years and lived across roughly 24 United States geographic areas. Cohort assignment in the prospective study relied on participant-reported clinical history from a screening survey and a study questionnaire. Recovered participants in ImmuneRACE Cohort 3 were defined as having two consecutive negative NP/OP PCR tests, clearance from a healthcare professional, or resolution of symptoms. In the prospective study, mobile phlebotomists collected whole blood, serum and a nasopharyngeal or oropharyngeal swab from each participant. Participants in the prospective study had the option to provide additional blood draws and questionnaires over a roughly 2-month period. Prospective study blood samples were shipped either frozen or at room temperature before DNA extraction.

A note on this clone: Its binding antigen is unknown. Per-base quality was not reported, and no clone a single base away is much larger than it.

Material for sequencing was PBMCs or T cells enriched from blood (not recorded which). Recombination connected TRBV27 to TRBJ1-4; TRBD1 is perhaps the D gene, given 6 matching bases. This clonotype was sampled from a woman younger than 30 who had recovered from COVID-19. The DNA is TGTGCCAGCAGTCCATCAGGGGCTGCTGAAAAACTGTTTTTT. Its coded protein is CASSPSGAAEKLFF.